This is a list of T cell receptor beta chains from one sample in a study of blood T cell repertoires in COVID-19. The data were produced by immunoSEQ multiplex PCR, yet TCRdb's version contains in-frame clones alone and is incomplete. The sample has under 75,000 clones, over 70% seen once; the top ten hold 5% to 6.5%. Sequencing was performed on peripheral blood. Receptors were obtained from a human donor in a cohort sampled during active COVID-19. CDR3s include the opening cysteine and the closing phenylalanine or tryptophan. D genes are given only for firm matches. Size tells how often a clone was seen (once, few, many) or the class of an expanded clone, and some rows leave it out.

cdr3_length,clone_size,v_call,j_call,d_call,cdr3_nt,cdr3_aa
12,-,TRBV5-5,TRBJ2-7,-,TGTGCCAGCAGCTTGGTTAACTACGAGCAGTACTTC,CASSLVNYEQYF
16,-,TRBV18,TRBJ2-1,TRBD2,TGTGCCAGCTCCCTACGACTAGCGGAGACCTACAATGAGCAGTTCTTC,CASSLRLAETYNEQFF
15,-,TRBV24-1,TRBJ2-1,TRBD2,TGTGCCACCTCCCCTGGGCCGGGGGGAGGGAATGAGCAGTTCTTC,CATSPGPGGGNEQFF
15,-,TRBV7-6,TRBJ2-1,TRBD2,TGTGCCAGCAGCCATACTAGCGGGAAAGACAATGAGCAGTTCTTC,CASSHTSGKDNEQFF
14,-,TRBV9,TRBJ2-1,-,TGTGCCAGCAGCGTCGAAGCGGGCTACAATGAGCAGTTCTTC,CASSVEAGYNEQFF
13,-,TRBV25-1,TRBJ2-5,TRBD2,TGTGCCAGCACCGGACTAGATAAAGAGACCCAGTACTTC,CASTGLDKETQYF
16,-,TRBV4-1,TRBJ2-1,-,TGCGCCAGCAGCCACCCCCTGAAGAAATTAACAAGTGAGCAGTTCTTC,CASSHPLKKLTSEQFF
13,-,TRBV9,TRBJ1-2,-,TGTGCCAGCACCCTCACAGGGAACTATGGCTACACCTTC,CASTLTGNYGYTF
14,-,TRBV3-1/TRBV3-2,TRBJ2-3,TRBD2,TGTGCCAGCAGCCGGGGGGGGAGGGCAGATACGCAGTATTTT,CASSRGGRADTQYF
16,-,TRBV6-6,TRBJ2-4,-,TGTGCCAGCAGTTACCGTCTACAGAGTCCCAAAAACATTCAGTACTTC,CASSYRLQSPKNIQYF
13,-,TRBV10-2,TRBJ2-3,-,TGCGCCAGCGACCAAATCGGAGGAGATACGCAGTATTTT,CASDQIGGDTQYF
15,few,TRBV5-6,TRBJ2-7,-,TGTGCCAGCAGCCTAGGGACCGGGACAAATTACGAGCAGTACTTC,CASSLGTGTNYEQYF
16,-,TRBV7-9,TRBJ1-1,-,TGTGCCAGCAGCTATGGGCAGGGGAGGGTGAACACTGAAGCTTTCTTT,CASSYGQGRVNTEAFF
13,once,TRBV20-1,TRBJ2-2,TRBD1,TGCAGTGCGAGTATACAGGGGATCGGGGAGCTGTTTTTT,CSASIQGIGELFF
15,-,TRBV18,TRBJ2-2,-,TGTGCCAGCTCACCCGGGACTCGGGGCACCGGGGAGCTGTTTTTT,CASSPGTRGTGELFF
14,-,TRBV19,TRBJ2-7,-,TGTGCCAGTAAGGACAGCCCCCTCTCCTACGAGCAGTACTTC,CASKDSPLSYEQYF
18,-,TRBV7-9,TRBJ1-1,TRBD1,TGTGCCAGCAGCCCGCATCCTGGACAGGGAGGACGATTTACTGAAGCTTTCTTT,CASSPHPGQGGRFTEAFF
13,-,TRBV5-1,TRBJ1-5,TRBD1,TGCGCCAGCAGCAGGACAGGTGATCAGCCCCAGCATTTT,CASSRTGDQPQHF
15,-,TRBV19,TRBJ2-3,TRBD2,TGTGCCAGTAGTTTTAGCGGGAGGGACACAGATACGCAGTATTTT,CASSFSGRDTDTQYF
15,few,TRBV6-5,TRBJ2-7,TRBD1,TGTGCCAGCAGGCTAGAGACAGGGAAGTCCTACGAGCAGTACTTC,CASRLETGKSYEQYF
19,few,TRBV7-6,TRBJ2-5,-,TGTGCCAGCAGCTCCACTCGCGTCGGACTACCGTATGTACAAGAGACCCAGTACTTC,CASSSTRVGLPYVQETQYF
14,once,TRBV5-4,TRBJ2-3,-,TGTGCCAGCAGAATTCGAGGGGGAATGGATACGCAGTATTTT,CASRIRGGMDTQYF
14,-,TRBV2,TRBJ2-5,-,TGTGCCGGCACGGAGAGGAGCTCCCAAGAGACCCAGTACTTC,CAGTERSSQETQYF
14,few,TRBV10-3,TRBJ2-5,TRBD1,TGTGCCATCAGTGGGGACAGGGGGCGAGAGACCCAGTACTTC,CAISGDRGRETQYF
13,-,TRBV4-2,TRBJ2-3,-,TGTGCCAGCAGCCAAGATCGTAAAGATACGCAGTATTTT,CASSQDRKDTQYF
11,once,TRBV23-1,TRBJ1-4,-,TGCGCCAGCAGTCAAGTGGGGAGACTGTTTTTT,CASSQVGRLFF
16,once,TRBV25-1,TRBJ2-3,TRBD2,TGTGCCAGCAGCAAGGCGGGGCGGGGGGCCGGAGATACGCAGTATTTT,CASSKAGRGAGDTQYF
14,-,TRBV19,TRBJ2-1,TRBD1,TGTGCCAGTATGACAGGGGGAACGGGCAATGAGCAGTTCTTC,CASMTGGTGNEQFF
13,-,TRBV5-1,TRBJ1-2,-,TGCGCCAGCAGCTCCGGACACTACTATGGCTACACCTTC,CASSSGHYYGYTF
12,once,TRBV6-6,TRBJ2-7,-,TGTGCCAGCAGTCAAGACTACTACGAGCAGTACTTC,CASSQDYYEQYF
13,-,TRBV27,TRBJ1-2,-,TGTGCCAGCAGTTTACGAGGGAATTATGGCTACACCTTC,CASSLRGNYGYTF
14,-,TRBV19,TRBJ1-5,-,TGTGCCAGTAGAACCGGACAGAGCAATCAGCCCCAGCATTTT,CASRTGQSNQPQHF
18,-,TRBV4-2,TRBJ2-2,TRBD2,TGTGCCAGCAGCCAAGATCAAGGGACTAGCGGGATGTTGGGGGAGCTGTTTTTT,CASSQDQGTSGMLGELFF
15,-,TRBV14,TRBJ2-5,-,TGTGCCAGCAGCCAAGTTCGCCCAGGGCGTGAGACCCAGTACTTC,CASSQVRPGRETQYF
14,-,TRBV2,TRBJ2-7,TRBD2,TGTGCCAGCAGTACTATAGCGGGGACCTACGAGCAGTACTTC,CASSTIAGTYEQYF